This TCR beta chain stems from a study of T-cell memory formation after mild COVID-19. A 5'RACE reaction primed in the constant segment made cDNA libraries of TCR alpha and TCR beta, and these carried sample barcodes and UMIs. In TCRdb, the 5' RACE reads were re-called with MiXCR into one record per CDR3 protein. The table has some 300,000 distinct CDR3 sequences, roughly 19% seen once. Per the germline V gene, CDR1 is SGHRS and CDR2 is YFSETQ. V shed 4 bases, J shed 3 bases, and the junction held 11 bases outside the gene matches. This CDR3 has 16 amino acids. This clonotype has a handful of counts. Sequenced material: PBMCs or a T cell subset sorted from them (not recorded which). The rearrangement links TRBV5-1 to TRBJ2-5; 8 bases align to TRBD2. The clonotype originates from a man younger than 30 who had mild COVID-19 (a few samples of this study predate the infection). Cell type and time point are not known. The CDR3 DNA reads TGCGCCAGCAGCCGGGAGGGGAGCCTAAGAAAAGAGACCCAGTACTTC. Encoded protein: CASSREGSLRKETQYF. The variable domain in full, with the rest retrieved from reference TRBV5-1 and TRBJ2-5, is KAGVTQTPRYLIKTRGQQVTLSCSPISGHRSVSWYQQTPGQGLQFLFEYFSETQRNKGNFPGRFSGRQFSNSRSEMNVSTLELGDSALYLCASSREGSLRKETQYFGPGTRLLVL.